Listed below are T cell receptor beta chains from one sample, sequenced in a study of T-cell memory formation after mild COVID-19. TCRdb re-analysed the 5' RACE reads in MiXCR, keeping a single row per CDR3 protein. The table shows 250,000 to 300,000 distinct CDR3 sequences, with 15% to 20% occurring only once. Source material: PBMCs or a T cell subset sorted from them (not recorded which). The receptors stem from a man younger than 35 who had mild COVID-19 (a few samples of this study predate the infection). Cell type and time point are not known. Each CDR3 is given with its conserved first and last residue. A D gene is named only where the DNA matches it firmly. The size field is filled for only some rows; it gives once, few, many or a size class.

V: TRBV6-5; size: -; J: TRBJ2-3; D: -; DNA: TGTGCCAGCAGTTGGGGTTTCACAGATACGCAGTATTTT; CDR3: CASSWGFTDTQYF
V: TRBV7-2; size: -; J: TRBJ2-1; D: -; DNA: TGTGCCAGCAGTTATCCCTGGCGGGGGCGTTCTTGGAATGAGCAGTTCTTC; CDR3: CASSYPWRGRSWNEQFF
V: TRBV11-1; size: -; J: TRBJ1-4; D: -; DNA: TGTGCCAGCAGCGTCGGGCGGACCCGAGAGGAAAAACTGTTTTTT; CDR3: CASSVGRTREEKLFF
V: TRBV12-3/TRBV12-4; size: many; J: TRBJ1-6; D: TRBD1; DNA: TGTGCCAGCCGTACCGGGACAGGGGTTAATTCACCCCTCCACTTT; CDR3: CASRTGTGVNSPLHF
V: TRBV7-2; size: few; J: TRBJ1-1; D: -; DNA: TGTGCCAGCAGCTTAGACGGGGGGATCGGAGCTGAAGCTTTCTTT; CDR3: CASSLDGGIGAEAFF
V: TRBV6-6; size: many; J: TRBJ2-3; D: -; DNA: TGTGCCAGCCAAAAGGAGTTCACAGATACGCAGTATTTT; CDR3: CASQKEFTDTQYF
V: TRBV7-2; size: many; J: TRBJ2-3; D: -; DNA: TGTGCCAGCAGCTTAGTACGGCTGGCAGATACGCAGTATTTT; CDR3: CASSLVRLADTQYF
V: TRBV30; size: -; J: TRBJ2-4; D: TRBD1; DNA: TGTGCCTGGAGTGGGACTGACAGGGGGAACATTCAGTACTTC; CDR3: CAWSGTDRGNIQYF
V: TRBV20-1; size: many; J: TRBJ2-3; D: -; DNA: TGCAGTGCTAGAAGTCCAGGATTCAAGGGAGGCACAGATACGCAGTATTTT; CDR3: CSARSPGFKGGTDTQYF
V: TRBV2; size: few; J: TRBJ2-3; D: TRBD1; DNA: TGTGCCAGCAGTGAGGGACAGGGCGGCACAGATACGCAGTATTTT; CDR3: CASSEGQGGTDTQYF
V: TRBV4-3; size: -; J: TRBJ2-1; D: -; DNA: TGCGCCAGCAGCCAAGACATTTCAGGGAGCTCCTACAATGAGCAGTTCTTC; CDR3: CASSQDISGSSYNEQFF
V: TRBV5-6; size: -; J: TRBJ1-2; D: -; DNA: TGTGCCAGCAGATCGCCAAGTGGTCTGTTGATCGACGGCTACACCTTC; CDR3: CASRSPSGLLIDGYTF
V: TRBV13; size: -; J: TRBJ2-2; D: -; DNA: TGTGCCAGCCTCGGGAACACCGGGGAGCTGTTTTTT; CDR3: CASLGNTGELFF
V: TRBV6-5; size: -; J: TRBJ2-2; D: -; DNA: TGTGCCAGCAGAGGAGTAAGGGGTTGGGAGCTGTTTTTT; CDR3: CASRGVRGWELFF
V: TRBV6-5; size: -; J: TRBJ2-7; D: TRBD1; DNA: TGTGCCAGCAGTTACTCTGGACAGGGTTCCTACGAGCAGTACTTC; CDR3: CASSYSGQGSYEQYF
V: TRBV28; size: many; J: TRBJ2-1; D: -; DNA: TGTGCCAGCAGTTCGACAGGTAATGAGCAGTTCTTC; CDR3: CASSSTGNEQFF
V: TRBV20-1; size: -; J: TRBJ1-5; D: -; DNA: TGCAGTGCTTCGGACGGAACGAGCAATCAGCCCCAGCATTTT; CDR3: CSASDGTSNQPQHF
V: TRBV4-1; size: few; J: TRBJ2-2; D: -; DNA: TGCGCCAGCAGCTCAAGGGGAGAGAACACCGGGGAGCTGTTTTTT; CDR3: CASSSRGENTGELFF
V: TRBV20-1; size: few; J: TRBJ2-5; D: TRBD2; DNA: TGCAGCGCCGGGACTAGCGGGGGGGCTGAAGAGACCCAGTACTTC; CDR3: CSAGTSGGAEETQYF
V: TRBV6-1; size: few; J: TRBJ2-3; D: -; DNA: TGTGCCAGCAGTGAACATCCGGGATCAGATACGCAGTATTTT; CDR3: CASSEHPGSDTQYF
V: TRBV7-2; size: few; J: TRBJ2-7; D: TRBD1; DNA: TGTGCCAGCAGCACCCGGACAGGGGGGGTCTACGAGCAGTACTTC; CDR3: CASSTRTGGVYEQYF
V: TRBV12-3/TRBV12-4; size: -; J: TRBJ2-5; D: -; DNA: TGTGCCAGCACCGAGGGGGGAGAGACCCAGTACTTC; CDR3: CASTEGGETQYF
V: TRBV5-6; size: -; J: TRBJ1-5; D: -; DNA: TGTGCCAGCAGCTCCTTCCCAGGGCCCCAGCATTTT; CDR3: CASSSFPGPQHF
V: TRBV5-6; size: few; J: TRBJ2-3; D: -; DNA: TGTGCCAGCAGCTTGGGGGGCCCCGCAGATACGCAGTATTTT; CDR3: CASSLGGPADTQYF
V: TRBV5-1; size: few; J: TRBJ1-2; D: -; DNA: TGCGCCAGCAGCTCGACCCCCCGCTATGGCTACACCTTC; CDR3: CASSSTPRYGYTF
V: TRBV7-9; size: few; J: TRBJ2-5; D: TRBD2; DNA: TGTGCCAGCAGCTCCCCTAGCGGGGGGTTCCAAGAGACCCAGTACTTC; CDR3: CASSSPSGGFQETQYF
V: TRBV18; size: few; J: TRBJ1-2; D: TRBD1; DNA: TGTGCCAGCTCGCCCCGGGACAGGGCTGGCTACACCTTC; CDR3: CASSPRDRAGYTF
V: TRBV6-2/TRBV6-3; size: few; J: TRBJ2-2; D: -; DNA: TGTGCCAGCAGAACTAGGACTGGGGAGCTGTTTTTT; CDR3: CASRTRTGELFF